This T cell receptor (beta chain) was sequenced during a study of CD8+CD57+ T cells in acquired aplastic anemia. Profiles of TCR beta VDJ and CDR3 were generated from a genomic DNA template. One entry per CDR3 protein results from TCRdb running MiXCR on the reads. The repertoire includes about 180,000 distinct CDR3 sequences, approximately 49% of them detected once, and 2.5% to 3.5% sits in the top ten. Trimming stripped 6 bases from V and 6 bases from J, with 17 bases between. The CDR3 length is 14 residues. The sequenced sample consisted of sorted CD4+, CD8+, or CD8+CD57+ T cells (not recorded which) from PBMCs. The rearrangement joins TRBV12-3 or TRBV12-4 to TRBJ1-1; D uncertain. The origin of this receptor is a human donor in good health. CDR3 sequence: CASRTPGVLAEAFF. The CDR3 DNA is TGTGCCAGCAGAACGCCGGGAGTATTAGCTGAAGCTTTCTTT.